This entry lists 19 T cell receptor beta chains sequenced from one sample in a study of response to subunit inactivated influenza vaccine (dated 2018 in TCRdb). The library came from RT-PCR. The run used an Illumina HiSeq 2500. The public reads were quality trimmed at Q25 with fastp and then assembled into clones with MiXCR by TCRdb, keeping productive beta chains. Rows merge per CDR3 protein into single entries with the most common DNA and genes. The sample table contains 550,000 to 650,000 distinct CDR3 sequences; only one count was recorded for roughly 12% of them. 10% of the sample belongs to the ten largest clones. Material: PBMCs from blood, obtained on the day of vaccination. The receptor source for this set is a man over 45 who received an inactivated influenza vaccine. Donor details come from another sample of the same person, matched by shared clones.

At least ten counts were recorded for this clonotype. The CDR3, as DNA: TGTGCCAGCAGTAATGGGAATTCACCCCTCCACTTT. Translated, it gives CASSNGNSPLHF. The rearrangement uses TRBV27 and TRBJ1-6; D gene unclear. Trimming took 5 bases from V and 7 from J, leaving 6 bases between them. The CDR3 runs 12 residues. CDR1 MNHEY and CDR2 SMNVEV come from the germline V gene (reference sequence).

This clonotype was observed at least ten times. This rearrangement joins TRBV7-8 to TRBJ2-1; 8 positions agree with TRBD2. This CDR3 is 14 amino acids long. Germline CDR1 reads SGHVS; CDR2 reads FQNEAQ. J lost 6 bases, V lost 3 bases, and 4 bases had no gene match. CDR3 loop: CASSFEREGNEQFF. The CDR3 coding sequence is TGTGCCAGCAGCTTCGAACGGGAGGGCAATGAGCAGTTCTTC.

The chain links TRBV9 to TRBJ2-5; perhaps D is TRBD1 or TRBD2 (7 bases each). The CDR3 sequence is 15 residues long. V lost 3 bases and J lost 4, with 16 bases in between. Germline V lookup: CDR1 SGDLS, CDR2 YYNGEE. CDR3 region: CASSALGRGPETQYF. CDR3 bases: TGTGCCAGCAGCGCCCTGGGGAGGGGGCCAGAGACCCAGTACTTC.

V is TRBV29-1 and J is TRBJ2-1, with a weak D call TRBD1 (5 bases). With 2 bases removed from V and 6 bases from J, the gap between germline ends came to 8 bases. Germline V gene lookup returns CDR1 SQVTM and CDR2 ANQGSEA. The CDR3 spans 12 residues. The CDR3 DNA reads TGCAGCGTTGAAAGCAGGGTCAATGAGCAGTTCTTC. Its translation: CSVESRVNEQFF.

This clonotype occurred many times. The chain employs TRBV4-1 and TRBJ2-3; D gene ambiguous. V gave up 0 bases and J gave up 8 bases, with 15 bases separating them. This CDR3 comprises 15 residues. CDR1 MGHRA and CDR2 YSYEKL come from the germline V gene. The CDR3 DNA reads TGCGCCAGCAGCCAAGATACCGCCGAGCTGGCTACGCAGTATTTT. As protein: CASSQDTAELATQYF.

The CDR3, as DNA: TGTGCCAGCAGCGTAGATCACTCTCGGGATTCACCCCTCCACTTT. Its protein product is CASSVDHSRDSPLHF. The rearrangement joins TRBV9 to TRBJ1-6; D is undetermined. Germline assignment: CDR1 SGDLS and CDR2 YYNGEE. The CDR3 is 15 amino acids. The V end was cut by 0 bases, the J end by 8 bases, with 12 bases between.

In this sample, this clonotype turned up many times. V is TRBV5-1 and J is TRBJ2-7, with D perhaps matching TRBD1 (6 bases). Germline lookup yields CDR1 SGHRS and CDR2 YFSETQ. V lost 2 bases to trimming and J lost 2 bases, with 14 bases between them. This CDR3 has 15 amino acids. The DNA of the CDR3 is TGCGCCAGCAGCTTACTCCGGGACACCGCCTACGAGCAGTACTTC. It specifies CASSLLRDTAYEQYF.

This clonotype has just a few counts. V usage is TRBV12-3 or TRBV12-4 and J usage is TRBJ1-5; tentative D call: TRBD1 (6 bases). This CDR3 region has 15 residues. The V gene lost 6 bases and the J gene lost 6 bases, with 18 bases spanning the gap. This chain's CDR3 is CASSPDSRGLQPQHF. CDR3 coding DNA: TGTGCCAGCAGCCCCGATTCCAGGGGTCTTCAGCCCCAGCATTTT.

This clonotype was seen repeatedly, ten times or more. The rearrangement links TRBV7-2 to TRBJ1-6, with D unclear. V was cut by 5 bases and J by 13 bases, with 15 bases left in between. This CDR3 spans 13 amino acids. Germline V gene sequence: CDR1 SGHTA, CDR2 FQGNSA. CDR3 in amino acids: CASSPLGLSPLHF. The DNA of the CDR3 is TGTGCCAGCAGCCCCCTCGGGCTATCCCCCCTCCACTTT.

This chain uses TRBV7-2 with TRBJ2-1, with 7 bases lining up with TRBD1. The CDR3 covers 15 residues. The germline CDR1 and CDR2 sequences are SGHTA and FQGNSA. The J segment lost 3 bases and the V segment lost 8 bases, leaving 10 bases of the junction unmatched. CDR3 in DNA: TGTGCCAGCTCCCACCGAGGGGGCCTCTACAATGAGCAGTTCTTC. Translated, it gives CASSHRGGLYNEQFF.

This clonotype was seen many times. The rearrangement uses TRBV2 and TRBJ2-2; possible D gene TRBD1, 6 bases. V shed 7 bases and J shed 1 base, with 16 bases lying between them. CDR3 length: 16 amino acids. CDR1 is SNHLY, CDR2 FYNNEI, per germline. The CDR3 DNA reads as TGTGCCAGCAAGAGGACAGCCTTAGGGAACACCGGGGAGCTGTTTTTT. It specifies CASKRTALGNTGELFF.

This clonotype was seen a handful of times. V usage is TRBV7-9 and J usage is TRBJ2-5; D may be TRBD1 or TRBD2 (5 bases each). The CDR3 has 15 residues. From germline, CDR1 is SEHNR and CDR2 FQNEAQ (reference sequence). Trimming took 5 bases from V and 3 from J, leaving 16 bases between them. The CDR3 DNA reads as TGTGCCAGCAGCGGGGACGGGCACTTGGAAGAGACCCAGTACTTC. It codes for CASSGDGHLEETQYF.

This clonotype came up a few times. The chain employs TRBV6-5 and TRBJ1-1, with a weak D call TRBD1 (5 bases). Trimming cost V 1 base and J 1 base, with 10 bases left between them. The CDR3 covers 15 residues. From germline, CDR1 is MNHEY and CDR2 SVGAGI. CDR3: CASSYLGQANTEAFF. In DNA form, the CDR3 reads TGTGCCAGCAGTTACTTGGGGCAGGCGAACACTGAAGCTTTCTTT.

This clonotype was observed a handful of times. V and J are TRBV15 and TRBJ2-7; either TRBD1 or TRBD2 may supply D (7 bases each). Germline CDR1 LNHNV, CDR2 YYDKDF (reference sequence). The CDR3 is made up of 13 amino acids. V was pared by 5 bases and J by 7 bases, with 15 bases between. As DNA, the CDR3 is TGTGCCACCAGCCCTCGACAGGGAGGGGAGCAGTACTTC. It yields the protein CATSPRQGGEQYF.

V and J are TRBV12-3 or TRBV12-4 and TRBJ2-5, with D possibly matching TRBD1 (5 bases). Trimming stripped 2 bases from V and 9 bases from J, with 13 bases between. CDR3 size: 13 residues. This chain's CDR3 is CASSLQAGWPQYF. Written as DNA, the CDR3 is TGTGCCAGCAGTTTACAGGCAGGGTGGCCCCAGTACTTC.

This clonotype was found a few times. The CDR3 nucleotides are TGTGCCAGCAAGAGCGACAATGAGCAGTTCTTC. It translates to CASKSDNEQFF. The V gene is TRBV2, the J gene TRBJ2-1; D gene ambiguous. The V end lost 7 bases, the J end lost 5 bases, and 6 bases lay between the germline ends. The CDR3 loop spans 11 amino acids. Germline values: CDR1 SNHLY, CDR2 FYNNEI.

This clonotype was seen repeatedly, ten times or more. The rearrangement uses TRBV9 and TRBJ2-5; D might be TRBD1 (5 bases). The length of the CDR3 is 15 residues. Trimming removed 3 bases at V and 4 bases at J, with 16 bases between. Per the germline V gene, CDR1 is SGDLS and CDR2 is YYNGEE. The CDR3 nucleotides read TGTGCCAGCAGCGCGTACCAGGGTGCAGGAGAGACCCAGTACTTC. This codes for CASSAYQGAGETQYF.

V usage is TRBV25-1 and J usage is TRBJ2-3; D is undetermined. Germline lookup yields CDR1 MGHDK and CDR2 SYGVNS. V was trimmed by 1 base and J by 2 bases, leaving 7 bases between them. The length of the CDR3 is 14 residues. This CDR3 is CASSELADTDTQYF. DNA of the CDR3: TGTGCCAGCAGTGAATTGGCAGACACAGATACGCAGTATTTT.

Only a few counts were recorded for this clonotype. V gene TRBV12-3 or TRBV12-4 combines with J gene TRBJ2-7; a weak D match, TRBD1 (5 bases). This CDR3 is 14 amino acids long. Trimming cost V 3 bases and J 6 bases, with 15 bases left between them. The CDR3 loop reads CASSLSQGAGEQYF. The CDR3 bases are TGTGCCAGCAGTTTGTCACAAGGGGCAGGCGAGCAGTACTTC.